What follows is one T cell receptor beta chain and its context. Its antigen target is currently unknown. Nothing much larger sits one base from this clone, and base qualities are not available. Its CDR3 holds 14 amino acids, cysteine through phenylalanine. Of all the DNA, just the CDR3 is kept, 42 bases in frame from base 1. The junction shows trimming of 2 bases on V and 8 bases on J, plus 12 bases between the germline ends. The germline V gene provides CDR1 ENHRY and CDR2 SYGVKD. Using the deep immunoSEQ assay, TCR CDR3 regions were amplified from genomic DNA by multiplex PCR. Genomic DNA extracted from each cell subset was distributed evenly over all wells of several immunoSEQ 96-well plates, and each plate served as one replicate. For sorted subsets, 150 to 250 ng genomic DNA, equal to about 30,000 T cell genomes, was loaded into each replicate PCR. Purified libraries were measured with a Qubit 3.0 fluorometer, size-checked on a Bioanalyzer 2100, and measured again with the KAPA Library Quantification kit. Every immunoSEQ 96-well plate was sequenced on a separate single-read 150-cycle Illumina NextSeq 550 flow cell. The authors processed their data as follows. The immunoSEQ output contained only junctional sequences without quality scores, so filtering could not match that applied to full-length reads. To assign V/J genes and CDR3, sequences were annotated using PyIR, a Python wrapper for IgBLAST v1.9, with IMGT germline references. Reads were removed for weak V/J assignments (E-value above 1e-6), missing CDR3, stop codons, out-of-frame junctions, or ambiguous translated residues. V3J clonotypes were defined as sequences sharing the same inferred V gene, J gene, and CDR3 amino acid sequence. To compute the percentage overlap between repertoires, the number of shared unique clonotypes was divided by the size of the smaller repertoire. Three approaches were used to assess repertoire richness: RTK rarefaction, the Chao1 estimator, and Recon v2.1 estimates of unobserved clonotypes. Generation probabilities for all TCRbeta clonotypes obtained by the gDNA method from a handful of donors were computed using OLGA. What TCRdb holds here is the immuneACCESS table cut down to in-frame rearrangements. Part of the clones is not present; checked against another copy, under half of the missing clones reflect an unresolved V gene, and the others are unexplained. That table is the source of V, J and clone size, and D and trimming were worked out from the DNA. This sample lists about 2 million clones; just under 95% were detected once. The ten largest clones add up to less than 1.5% of the sample.

The sample belongs to a study of shared clonotypes between healthy human individuals (TCRdb year 2020). Turning to the overall study: A few men and two women, aged 18 to 49 years, made up the cohort. For each donor, three plates each were used for CD4 naive and CD4 memory, two plates were used for CD8 naive, and one plate was used for CD8 memory. To estimate repertoire size and how much clonotype sharing occurs between individuals, the study deeply sequenced the blood TCR repertoires of roughly 5 healthy adults. To increase sequencing depth and limit assay-specific biases, different laboratories used diverse techniques to prepare libraries and sequence TCR repertoires. Between about 0.94 and 8.9 billion PBMCs per donor were obtained by leukapheresis.

What the authors observed across the whole study: Only blood was sampled, and tissue TCR repertoires likely differ from those in blood. Higher generation probabilities were observed for clonotypes shared by all four sorted-subset donors than for non-shared clonotypes. The genetic and exposure-history diversity represented was limited by the small number of donors. Pairwise subsampling led to the expectation that sequencing depth would affect the degree of clonotype sharing among donors. Larger estimated clonotype richness was generally found for naive subsets than for memory subsets. Even with the large sequencing depth, rarefaction of the sorted-subset datasets indicated that sequencing was incomplete. Around 5.4% of naive CD4, 3.5% of naive CD8, 2.3% of memory CD4, and about 0.4% of memory CD8 clonotypes were shared across several donors.

CD8 naive samples were obtained by positive selection for CCR7 among CD45RO-negative cells, yielding a CD45RA+CCR7+ population from which TemRA cells were excluded. The donors were healthy, HIV-negative adults who had no recently reported acute infections or vaccinations. Only Caucasian adults living in Nashville, Tennessee, USA were represented among the donors. Blood was collected by leukapheresis, and PBMCs were isolated by Ficoll-Histopaque density gradient centrifugation and then cryopreserved in liquid nitrogen vapor phase. Purity and quantity of every magnetically sorted T cell population were checked by analytical flow cytometry. Genomic DNA was isolated from each sorted fraction and quantified by UV absorbance on a Nanodrop 2000c.

The TCR sequence derives from a man aged 18 to 29 in good health. The V and J segments used are TRBV10-3 and TRBJ2-2, and the D gene may be TRBD1, 5 bases matching. The sample taken for sequencing was naive CD8+ T cells sorted from blood. The cell subset or site tag for this specimen amounts to: CD45RA+CCR7+. The bases read TGTGCCATCAGTGAGGACCAGGGTACAGGGGAGCTGTTTTTT. It codes for CAISEDQGTGELFF.